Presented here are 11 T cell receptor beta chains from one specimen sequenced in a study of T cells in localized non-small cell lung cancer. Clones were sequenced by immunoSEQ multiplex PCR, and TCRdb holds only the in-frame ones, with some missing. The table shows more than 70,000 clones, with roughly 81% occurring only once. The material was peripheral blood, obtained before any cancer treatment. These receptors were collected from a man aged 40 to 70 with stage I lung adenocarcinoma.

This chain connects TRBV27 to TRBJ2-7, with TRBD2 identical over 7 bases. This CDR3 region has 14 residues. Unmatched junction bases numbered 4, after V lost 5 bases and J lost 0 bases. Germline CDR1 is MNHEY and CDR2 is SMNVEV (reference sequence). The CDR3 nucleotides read TGTGCCAGCAGTCTTAGCGGGTACTCCTACGAGCAGTACTTC. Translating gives CASSLSGYSYEQYF.

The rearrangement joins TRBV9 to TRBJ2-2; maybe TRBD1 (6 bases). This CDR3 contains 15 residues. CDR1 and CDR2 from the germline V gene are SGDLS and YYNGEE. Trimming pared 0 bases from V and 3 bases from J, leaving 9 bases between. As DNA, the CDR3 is TGTGCCAGCAGCGTAGGACAGGATTACACCGGGGAGCTGTTTTTT. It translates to CASSVGQDYTGELFF.

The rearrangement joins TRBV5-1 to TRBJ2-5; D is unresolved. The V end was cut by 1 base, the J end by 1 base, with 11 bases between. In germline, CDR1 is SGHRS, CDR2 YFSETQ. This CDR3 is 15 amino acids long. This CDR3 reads CASSLRPSAQETQYF. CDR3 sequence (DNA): TGCGCCAGCAGCTTGCGGCCGTCGGCCCAAGAGACCCAGTACTTC.

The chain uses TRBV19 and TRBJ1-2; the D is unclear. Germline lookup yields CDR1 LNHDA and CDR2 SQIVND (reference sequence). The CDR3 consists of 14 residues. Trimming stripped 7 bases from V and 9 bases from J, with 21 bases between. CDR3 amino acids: CASTREAGRLSYTF. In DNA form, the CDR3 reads TGTGCCAGTACCCGAGAGGCCGGCCGGTTGAGCTACACCTTC.

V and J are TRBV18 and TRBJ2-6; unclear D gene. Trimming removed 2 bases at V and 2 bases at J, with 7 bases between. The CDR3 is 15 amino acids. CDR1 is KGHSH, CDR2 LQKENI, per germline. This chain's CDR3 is CASSPKGAGANVLTF. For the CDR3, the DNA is TGTGCCAGCTCACCAAAGGGTGCTGGGGCCAACGTCCTGACTTTC.

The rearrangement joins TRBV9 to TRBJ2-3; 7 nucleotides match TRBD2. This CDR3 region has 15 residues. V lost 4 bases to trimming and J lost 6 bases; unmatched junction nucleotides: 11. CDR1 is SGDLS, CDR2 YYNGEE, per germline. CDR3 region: CASSPREAGWDTQYF. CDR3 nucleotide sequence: TGTGCCAGCAGCCCCCGGGAGGCGGGGTGGGATACGCAGTATTTT.

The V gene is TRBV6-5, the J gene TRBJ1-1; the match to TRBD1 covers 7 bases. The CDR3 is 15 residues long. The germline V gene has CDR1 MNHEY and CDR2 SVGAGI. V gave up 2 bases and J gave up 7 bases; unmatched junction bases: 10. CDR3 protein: CASSYLSTGDGEAFF. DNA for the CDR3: TGTGCCAGCAGTTACCTATCTACAGGGGATGGTGAAGCTTTCTTT.

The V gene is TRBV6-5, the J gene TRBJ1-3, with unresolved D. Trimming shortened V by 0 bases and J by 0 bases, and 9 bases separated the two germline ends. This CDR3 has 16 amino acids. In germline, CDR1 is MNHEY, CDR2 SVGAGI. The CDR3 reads CASSYSAANSGNTIYF. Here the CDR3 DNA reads TGTGCCAGCAGTTACTCGGCAGCGAACTCTGGAAACACCATATATTTT.

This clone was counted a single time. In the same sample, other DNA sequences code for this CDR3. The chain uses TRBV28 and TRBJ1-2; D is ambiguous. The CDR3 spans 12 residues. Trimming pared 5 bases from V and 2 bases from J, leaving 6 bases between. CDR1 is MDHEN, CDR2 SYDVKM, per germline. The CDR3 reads CASSPRNYGYTF. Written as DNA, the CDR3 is TGTGCCAGCAGTCCACGGAACTATGGCTACACCTTC.

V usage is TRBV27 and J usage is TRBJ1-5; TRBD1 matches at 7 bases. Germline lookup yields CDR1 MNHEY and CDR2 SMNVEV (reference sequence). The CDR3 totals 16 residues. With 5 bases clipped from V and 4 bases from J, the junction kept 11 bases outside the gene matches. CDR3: CASSRFGQAQNQPQHF. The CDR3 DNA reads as TGTGCCAGCAGTCGTTTTGGACAGGCCCAAAATCAGCCCCAGCATTTT.

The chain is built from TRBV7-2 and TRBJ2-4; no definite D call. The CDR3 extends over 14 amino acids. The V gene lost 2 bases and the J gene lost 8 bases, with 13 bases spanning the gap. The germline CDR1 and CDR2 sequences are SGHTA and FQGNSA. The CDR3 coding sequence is TGTGCCAGCAGCTTAAAAGGAGCCGCGGACATTCAGTACTTC. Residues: CASSLKGAADIQYF.